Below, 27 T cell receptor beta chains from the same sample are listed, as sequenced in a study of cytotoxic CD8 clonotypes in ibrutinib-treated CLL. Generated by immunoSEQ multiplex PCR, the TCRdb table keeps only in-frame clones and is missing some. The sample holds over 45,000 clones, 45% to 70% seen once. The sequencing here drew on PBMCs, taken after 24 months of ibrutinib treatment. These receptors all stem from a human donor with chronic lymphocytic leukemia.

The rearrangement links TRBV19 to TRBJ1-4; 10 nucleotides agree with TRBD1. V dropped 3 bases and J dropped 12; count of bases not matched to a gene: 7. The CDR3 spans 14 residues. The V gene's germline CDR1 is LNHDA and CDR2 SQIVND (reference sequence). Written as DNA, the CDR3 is TGTGCCAGTAGTATCGGACAGGGGGTCGAAGAACTGTTTTTT. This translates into CASSIGQGVEELFF.

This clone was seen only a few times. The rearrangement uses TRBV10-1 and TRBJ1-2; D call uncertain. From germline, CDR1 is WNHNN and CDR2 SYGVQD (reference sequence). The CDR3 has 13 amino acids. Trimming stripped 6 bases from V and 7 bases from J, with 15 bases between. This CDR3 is CASSRAGNGGYTF. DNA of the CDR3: TGCGCCAGCAGCCGTGCCGGGAACGGTGGCTACACCTTC.

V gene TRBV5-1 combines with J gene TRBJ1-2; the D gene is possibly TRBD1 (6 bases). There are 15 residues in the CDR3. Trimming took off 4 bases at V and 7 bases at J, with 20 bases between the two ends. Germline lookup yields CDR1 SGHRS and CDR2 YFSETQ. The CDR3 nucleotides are TGCGCCAGCAGCCCAACACAGGGCGCCCTACTTGGCTACACCTTC. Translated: CASSPTQGALLGYTF.

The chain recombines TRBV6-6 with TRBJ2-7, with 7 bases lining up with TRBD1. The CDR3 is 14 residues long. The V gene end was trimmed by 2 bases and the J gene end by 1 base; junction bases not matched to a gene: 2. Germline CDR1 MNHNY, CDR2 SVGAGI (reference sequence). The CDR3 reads CASSYTGQSYEQYF. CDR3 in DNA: TGTGCCAGCAGTTACACGGGACAGTCCTACGAGCAGTACTTC.

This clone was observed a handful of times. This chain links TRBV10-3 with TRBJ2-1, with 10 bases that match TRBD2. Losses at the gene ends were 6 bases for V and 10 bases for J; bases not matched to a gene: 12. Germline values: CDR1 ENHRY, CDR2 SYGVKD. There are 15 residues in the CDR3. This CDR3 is CAISLTSGGAGEQFF. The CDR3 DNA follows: TGTGCCATCAGCCTCACGAGCGGGGGGGCTGGGGAGCAGTTCTTC.

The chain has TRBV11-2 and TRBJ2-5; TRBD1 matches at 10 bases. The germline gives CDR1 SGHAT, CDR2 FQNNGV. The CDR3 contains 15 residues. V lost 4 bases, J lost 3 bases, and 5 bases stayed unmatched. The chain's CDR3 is CASSSRTGGEETQYF. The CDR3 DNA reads TGTGCCAGCAGCTCCAGGACAGGGGGTGAAGAGACCCAGTACTTC.

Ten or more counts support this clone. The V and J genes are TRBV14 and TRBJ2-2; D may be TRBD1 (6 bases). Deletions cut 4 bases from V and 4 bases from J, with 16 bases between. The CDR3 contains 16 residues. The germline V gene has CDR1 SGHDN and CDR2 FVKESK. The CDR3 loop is CASSRGWGHVTGELFF. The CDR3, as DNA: TGTGCCAGCAGCCGAGGGTGGGGGCATGTCACCGGGGAGCTGTTTTTT.

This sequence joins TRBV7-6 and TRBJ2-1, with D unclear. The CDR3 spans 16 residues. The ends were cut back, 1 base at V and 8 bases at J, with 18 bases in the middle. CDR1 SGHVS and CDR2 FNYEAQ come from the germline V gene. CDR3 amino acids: CASSLDDPRQFDEQFF. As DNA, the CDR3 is TGTGCCAGCAGCTTAGACGACCCCCGTCAATTCGATGAGCAGTTCTTC.

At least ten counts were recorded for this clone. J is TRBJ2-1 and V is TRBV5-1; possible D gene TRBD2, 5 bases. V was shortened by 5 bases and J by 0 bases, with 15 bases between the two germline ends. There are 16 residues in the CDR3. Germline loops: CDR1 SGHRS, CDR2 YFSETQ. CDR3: CASSWTPRSSYNEQFF. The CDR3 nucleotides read TGCGCCAGCAGTTGGACTCCGAGAAGCTCCTACAATGAGCAGTTCTTC.

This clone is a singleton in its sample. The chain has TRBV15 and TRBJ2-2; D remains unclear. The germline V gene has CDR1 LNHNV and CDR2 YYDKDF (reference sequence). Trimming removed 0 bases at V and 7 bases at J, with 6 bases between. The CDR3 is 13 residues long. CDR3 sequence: CATSREGLGELFF. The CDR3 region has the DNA TGTGCCACCAGCAGAGAGGGTCTCGGGGAGCTGTTTTTT.

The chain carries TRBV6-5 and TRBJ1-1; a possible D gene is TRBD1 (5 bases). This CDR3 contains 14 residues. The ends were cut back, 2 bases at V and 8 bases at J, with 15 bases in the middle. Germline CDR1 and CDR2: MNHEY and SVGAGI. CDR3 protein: CASSYTATGTEAFF. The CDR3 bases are TGTGCCAGCAGTTACACAGCCACCGGGACGGAAGCTTTCTTT.

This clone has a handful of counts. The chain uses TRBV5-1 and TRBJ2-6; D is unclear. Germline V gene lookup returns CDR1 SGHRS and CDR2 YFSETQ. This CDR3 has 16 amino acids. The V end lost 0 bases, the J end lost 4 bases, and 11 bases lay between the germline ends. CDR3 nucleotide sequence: TGCGCCAGCAGCTTGGCACCGGCAGCCGGGGCCAACGTCCTGACTTTC. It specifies CASSLAPAAGANVLTF.

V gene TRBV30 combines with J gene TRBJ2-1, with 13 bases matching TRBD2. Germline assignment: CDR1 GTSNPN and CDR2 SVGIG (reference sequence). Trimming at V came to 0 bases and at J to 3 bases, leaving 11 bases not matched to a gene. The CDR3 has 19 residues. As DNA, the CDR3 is TGTGCCTGGAGTGTAAGGGGGACTAGCGGGAACCTACGCTACAATGAGCAGTTCTTC. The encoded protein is CAWSVRGTSGNLRYNEQFF.

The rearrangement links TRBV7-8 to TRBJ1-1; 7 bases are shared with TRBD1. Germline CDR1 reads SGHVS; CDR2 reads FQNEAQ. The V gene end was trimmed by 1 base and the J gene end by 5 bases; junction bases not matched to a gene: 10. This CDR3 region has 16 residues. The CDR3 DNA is TGTGCCAGCAGCTTAGTCGGGAGACAGGGAGGAACTGAAGCTTTCTTT. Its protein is CASSLVGRQGGTEAFF.

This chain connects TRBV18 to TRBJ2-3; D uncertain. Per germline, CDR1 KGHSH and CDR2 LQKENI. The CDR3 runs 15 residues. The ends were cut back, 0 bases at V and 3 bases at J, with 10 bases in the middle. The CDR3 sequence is CASSPPGIRTDTQYF. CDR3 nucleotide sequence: TGTGCCAGCTCACCACCGGGCATAAGAACAGATACGCAGTATTTT.

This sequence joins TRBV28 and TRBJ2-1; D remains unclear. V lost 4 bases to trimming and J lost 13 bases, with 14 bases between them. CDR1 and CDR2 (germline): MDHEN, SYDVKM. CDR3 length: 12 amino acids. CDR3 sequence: CASSSISLSQFF. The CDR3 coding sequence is TGTGCCAGCAGTTCAATCTCCCTCTCCCAGTTCTTC.

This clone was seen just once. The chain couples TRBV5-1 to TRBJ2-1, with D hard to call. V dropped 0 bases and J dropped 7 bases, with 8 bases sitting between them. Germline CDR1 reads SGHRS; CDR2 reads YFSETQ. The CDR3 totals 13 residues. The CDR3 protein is CASSLALVNEQFF. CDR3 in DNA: TGCGCCAGCAGCTTGGCCCTAGTAAATGAGCAGTTCTTC.

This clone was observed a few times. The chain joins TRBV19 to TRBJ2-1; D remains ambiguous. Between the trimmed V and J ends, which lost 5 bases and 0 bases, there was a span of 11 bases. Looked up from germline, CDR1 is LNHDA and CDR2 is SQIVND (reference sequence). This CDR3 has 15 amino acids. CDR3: CASSLTATSYNEQFF. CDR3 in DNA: TGTGCCAGTAGTCTAACCGCGACCTCCTACAATGAGCAGTTCTTC.

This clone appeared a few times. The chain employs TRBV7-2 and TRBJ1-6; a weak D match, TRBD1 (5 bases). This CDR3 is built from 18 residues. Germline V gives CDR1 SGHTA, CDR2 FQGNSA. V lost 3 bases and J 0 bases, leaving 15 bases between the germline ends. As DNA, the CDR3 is TGTGCCAGCAGCTTCAAGGGGATCGGGAGCTCCTATAATTCACCCCTCCACTTT. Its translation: CASSFKGIGSSYNSPLHF.

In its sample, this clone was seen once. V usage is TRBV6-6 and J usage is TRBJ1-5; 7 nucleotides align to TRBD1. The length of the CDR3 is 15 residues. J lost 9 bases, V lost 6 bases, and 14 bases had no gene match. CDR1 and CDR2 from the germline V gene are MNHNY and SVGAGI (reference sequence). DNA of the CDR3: TGTGCCAGCAGCAGCGACAGGGTTATTCAATGGCCCCAGCATTTT. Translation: CASSSDRVIQWPQHF.

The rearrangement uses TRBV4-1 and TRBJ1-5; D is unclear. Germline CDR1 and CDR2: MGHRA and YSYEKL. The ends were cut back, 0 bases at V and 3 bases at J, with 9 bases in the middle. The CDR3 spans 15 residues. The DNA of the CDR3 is TGCGCCAGCAGCCAAGATTGGGATCTCAATCAGCCCCAGCATTTT. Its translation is CASSQDWDLNQPQHF.

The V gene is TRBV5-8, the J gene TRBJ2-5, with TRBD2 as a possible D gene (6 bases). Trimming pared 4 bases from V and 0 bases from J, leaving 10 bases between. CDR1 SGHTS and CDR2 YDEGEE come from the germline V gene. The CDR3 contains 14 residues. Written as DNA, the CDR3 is TGTGCCAGCAGCCTCTGGGGGGACCAAGAGACCCAGTACTTC. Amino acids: CASSLWGDQETQYF. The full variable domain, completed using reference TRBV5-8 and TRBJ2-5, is EAGVTQSPTHLIKTRGQQATLRCSPISGHTSVYWYQQALGLGLQFLLWYDEGEERNRGNFPPRFSGRQFPNYSSELNVNALELEDSALYLCASSLWGDQETQYFGPGTRLLVL.

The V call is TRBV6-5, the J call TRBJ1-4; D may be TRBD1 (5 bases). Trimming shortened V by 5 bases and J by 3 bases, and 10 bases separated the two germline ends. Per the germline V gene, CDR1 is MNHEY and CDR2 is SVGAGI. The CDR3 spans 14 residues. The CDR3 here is CASSRGSSNEKLFF. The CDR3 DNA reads TGTGCCAGCAGTCGGGGGAGCTCTAATGAAAAACTGTTTTTT.

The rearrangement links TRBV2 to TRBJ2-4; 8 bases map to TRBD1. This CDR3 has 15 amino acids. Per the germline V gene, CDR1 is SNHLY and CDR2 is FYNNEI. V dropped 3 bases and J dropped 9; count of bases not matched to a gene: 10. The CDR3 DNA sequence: TGTGCCAGCAGTGAGACCCCAGGGGGCTGGGGCATTCAGTACTTC. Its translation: CASSETPGGWGIQYF.

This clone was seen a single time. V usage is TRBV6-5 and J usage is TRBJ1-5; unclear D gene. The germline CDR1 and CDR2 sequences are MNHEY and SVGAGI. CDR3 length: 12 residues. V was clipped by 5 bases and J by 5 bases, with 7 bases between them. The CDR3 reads CASSPPYQPQHF. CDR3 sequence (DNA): TGTGCCAGCAGTCCACCCTATCAGCCCCAGCATTTT.

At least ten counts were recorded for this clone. DNA for the CDR3: TGTGCCAGCTCACCACAGGATTACGAGCAGTACTTC. Protein: CASSPQDYEQYF. The chain has TRBV18 and TRBJ2-7, with unresolved D. The length of the CDR3 is 12 residues. Germline assignment: CDR1 KGHSH and CDR2 LQKENI. V lost 1 base and J 4 bases, leaving 5 bases between the germline ends. The variable domain in full, with the rest retrieved from reference TRBV18 and TRBJ2-7, is NAGVMQNPRHLVRRRGQEARLRCSPMKGHSHVYWYRQLPEEGLKFMVYLQKENIIDESGMPKERFSAEFPKEGPSILRIQQVVRGDSAAYFCASSPQDYEQYFGPGTRLTVT.

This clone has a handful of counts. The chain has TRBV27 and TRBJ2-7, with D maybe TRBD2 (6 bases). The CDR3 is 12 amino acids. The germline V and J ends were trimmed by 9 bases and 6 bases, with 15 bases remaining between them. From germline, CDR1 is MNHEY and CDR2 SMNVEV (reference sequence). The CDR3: CARYPTGGEQYV. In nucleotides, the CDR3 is TGTGCCAGGTATCCGACCGGGGGCGAGCAGTACGTC.